Presented here are 20 T cell receptor beta chains from one specimen sequenced in a study of T cell clones after liver transplantation. TCRdb's table, derived via immunoSEQ multiplex PCR, lists solely in-frame clones and lacks some. The sample has tens of thousands of clones, roughly 85% seen once; the top ten hold 2.8%. The starting material was CD4+ T cells from blood, obtained at the 22-month timepoint. The receptor set was obtained from a human patient who received a liver transplant. Certain T cells may be donor cells from the graft.

The rearrangement joins TRBV11-1 to TRBJ1-1; D is possibly TRBD1 (6 bases). Trimming took 3 bases from V and 3 from J, leaving 17 bases between them. This CDR3 has 16 amino acids. Germline lookup yields CDR1 SGHAT and CDR2 FQDESV (reference sequence). In nucleotides, the CDR3 is TGTGCCAGCAGCTTGGCCTACTTGGGACATGACACTGAAGCTTTCTTT. Residues: CASSLAYLGHDTEAFF.

The chain joins TRBV27 to TRBJ1-3; D not resolved. Trimming left V 0 bases short and J 3 bases short, with 6 bases between. CDR1 and CDR2 from the germline V gene are MNHEY and SMNVEV (reference sequence). CDR3 size: 14 residues. In nucleotides, the CDR3 is TGTGCCAGCAGTTTATCACCTCATGGAAACACCATATATTTT. It specifies CASSLSPHGNTIYF.

The rearrangement uses TRBV10-3 and TRBJ1-1, with D unresolved. From germline, CDR1 is ENHRY and CDR2 SYGVKD. The germline V and J ends were trimmed by 10 bases and 2 bases, with 14 bases remaining between them. The CDR3 has 13 residues. The CDR3 DNA is TGTGCCACCGCGGCAGCACTAAACACTGAAGCTTTCTTT. This codes for CATAAALNTEAFF.

The chain uses TRBV19 and TRBJ2-1; 14 bases are shared with TRBD2. V trimming: 5 bases; J trimming: 15 bases; junction bases outside the gene matches: 9. CDR3 length: 14 residues. The germline gives CDR1 LNHDA, CDR2 SQIVND (reference sequence). Written as DNA, the CDR3 is TGTGCCAGTAGTCTCGGGACTAGCGGGGGCGGAGGGTTCTTC. This gives the protein CASSLGTSGGGGFF. The entire variable domain, with the rest obtained from reference TRBV19 and TRBJ2-1, is as follows: DGGITQSPKYLFRKEGQNVTLSCEQNLNHDAMYWYRQDPGQGLRLIYYSQIVNDFQKGDIAEGYSVSREKKESFPLTVTSAQKNPTAFYLCASSLGTSGGGGFFGPGTRLTVL.

The chain employs TRBV7-2 and TRBJ1-6, with 8 bases fitting TRBD1. V lost 1 base to trimming and J lost 7 bases; unmatched junction nucleotides: 3. The CDR3 consists of 15 residues. Per the germline V gene, CDR1 is SGHTA and CDR2 is FQGNSA. The CDR3 region has the DNA TGTGCCAGCAGCTTAGGGACAGGGAGAAATTCACCCCTCCACTTT. Protein: CASSLGTGRNSPLHF.

This chain links TRBV29-1 with TRBJ2-4; D unclear. Trimming pared 2 bases from V and 0 bases from J, leaving 11 bases between. Germline V gives CDR1 SQVTM, CDR2 ANQGSEA. The CDR3 has 15 residues. Written as DNA, the CDR3 is TGCAGCGTTGAAAACAGAACCCTAGCCAAAAACATTCAGTACTTC. Translation: CSVENRTLAKNIQYF.

This clone appeared a single time. J is TRBJ2-1 and V is TRBV5-1; 7 nucleotides line up with TRBD2. The J segment lost 7 bases and the V segment lost 4 bases, leaving 8 bases of the junction unmatched. Germline V gene data show CDR1 as SGHRS and CDR2 as YFSETQ. The CDR3 has 14 amino acids. The CDR3 protein is CASSVVAGANEQFF. CDR3 nucleotides: TGCGCCAGCAGCGTCGTTGCGGGAGCGAATGAGCAGTTCTTC.

The V call is TRBV7-2, the J call TRBJ2-5, with 10 bases lining up with TRBD2. The CDR3 spans 14 residues. J gave up 5 bases and V 2 bases, and 2 bases lay outside the gene matches. CDR1 is SGHTA and CDR2 is FQGNSA in the germline V gene. In DNA form, the CDR3 reads TGTGCCAGCAGCTTAACTAGCGGGGACGAGACCCAGTACTTC. It is translated as CASSLTSGDETQYF.

The chain is built from TRBV11-2 and TRBJ2-5; TRBD2 agrees at 10 bases. The germline gives CDR1 SGHAT, CDR2 FQNNGV. With 1 base clipped from V and 2 bases from J, the junction kept 7 bases outside the gene matches. The CDR3 is made up of 17 amino acids. Here the CDR3 reads CASSLGRAGGRQETQYF. In DNA form, the CDR3 reads TGTGCCAGCAGCTTAGGCCGAGCGGGGGGGCGACAAGAGACCCAGTACTTC.

The rearrangement links TRBV7-3 to TRBJ2-5; possibly TRBD1 or TRBD2 for D (6 bases each). The CDR3 sequence is 13 residues long. Trimming removed 3 bases at V and 4 bases at J, with 9 bases between. The germline V gene has CDR1 SGHTA and CDR2 FQGTGA. CDR3 DNA sequence: TGTGCCAGCAGCTTGGGGGGCGGAGAGACCCAGTACTTC. Translation: CASSLGGGETQYF. Together with reference TRBV7-3 and TRBJ2-5, the CDR3 gives the full variable domain: GAGVSQTPSNKVTEKGKYVELRCDPISGHTALYWYRQSLGQGPEFLIYFQGTGAADDSGLPNDRFFAVRPEGSVSTLKIQRTERGDSAVYLCASSLGGGETQYFGPGTRLLVL.

The table lists this clone with a few counts. The genes are TRBV27 and TRBJ1-1, with D possibly TRBD1 on 6 matching bases. The CDR3 has 13 amino acids. Deletions cut 2 bases from V and 7 bases from J, with 11 bases between. Germline V gene sequence: CDR1 MNHEY, CDR2 SMNVEV (reference sequence). The CDR3 protein is CASSLGGGYEAFF. In DNA, the CDR3 is TGTGCCAGCAGTTTAGGGGGCGGATATGAAGCTTTCTTT.

The rearrangement uses TRBV19 and TRBJ2-4; 11 bases are shared with TRBD2. The CDR3 contains 16 residues. Per germline, CDR1 LNHDA and CDR2 SQIVND (reference sequence). V lost 7 bases, J lost 9 bases, and 14 bases stayed unmatched. CDR3 DNA sequence: TGTGCCAGTAAGGGACTAGCGGATTGGGCGGGGGGCATTCAGTACTTC. Amino acids: CASKGLADWAGGIQYF. Complete variable domain (other parts from reference TRBV19 and TRBJ2-4): DGGITQSPKYLFRKEGQNVTLSCEQNLNHDAMYWYRQDPGQGLRLIYYSQIVNDFQKGDIAEGYSVSREKKESFPLTVTSAQKNPTAFYLCASKGLADWAGGIQYFGAGTRLSVL.

This chain links TRBV7-9 with TRBJ1-1, with a possible D match to TRBD1 (6 bases). Trimming pared 3 bases from V and 4 bases from J, leaving 12 bases between. This CDR3 has 14 amino acids. The germline gives CDR1 SEHNR, CDR2 FQNEAQ (reference sequence). CDR3 residues: CASSFAQGSTEAFF. In nucleotides, the CDR3 is TGTGCCAGCAGCTTCGCACAGGGAAGCACTGAAGCTTTCTTT.

This sequence joins TRBV7-2 and TRBJ2-1, with D perhaps TRBD1 (5 bases). V shed 0 bases and J shed 5 bases, with 8 bases lying between them. CDR1 and CDR2 (germline): SGHTA, FQGNSA. This CDR3 is 14 amino acids long. The CDR3 nucleotides are TGTGCCAGCAGCTTAGCGGGGCCCAACAATGAGCAGTTCTTC. Amino acids: CASSLAGPNNEQFF.

This clone came up a few times. The chain has TRBV11-3 and TRBJ2-1, with unresolved D. Germline-derived CDR1 and CDR2 are SGHNT and YENEEA. The CDR3 is 13 residues long. V was shortened by 0 bases and J by 8 bases, with 8 bases between the two germline ends. The CDR3 spells CASSLDMRYEQFF. The CDR3 coding sequence is TGTGCCAGCAGCTTAGATATGCGCTATGAGCAGTTCTTC.

The CDR3 loop reads CASSVRQGLNTGELFF. The CDR3 DNA reads TGTGCCAGCAGCGTCAGACAGGGGTTGAACACCGGGGAGCTGTTTTTT. The chain combines TRBV9 with TRBJ2-2; TRBD1 aligns across 8 bases. After removal of 2 bases from V and 1 base from J, the junction contained 4 bases not matched to a gene. Germline-derived CDR1 and CDR2 are SGDLS and YYNGEE. The CDR3 length is 16 residues.

V gene TRBV28 combines with J gene TRBJ1-1; TRBD1 aligns across 9 bases. The V gene's germline CDR1 is MDHEN and CDR2 SYDVKM. The CDR3 extends over 15 amino acids. J was trimmed by 6 bases and V by 6 bases; bases with no gene match: 11. The CDR3 loop reads CASREMGQGRSEAFF. In DNA, the CDR3 is TGTGCCAGCAGAGAAATGGGACAGGGTAGGTCTGAAGCTTTCTTT. Supplemented by reference TRBV28 and TRBJ1-1, the full variable domain reads DVKVTQSSRYLVKRTGEKVFLECVQDMDHENMFWYRQDPGLGLRLIYFSYDVKMKEKGDIPEGYSVSREKKERFSLILESASTNQTSMYLCASREMGQGRSEAFFGQGTRLTVV.

The rearrangement links TRBV28 to TRBJ1-2; no definite D call. Germline CDR1 is MDHEN and CDR2 is SYDVKM. V lost 1 base and J lost 8, with 14 bases in between. The CDR3 totals 14 residues. The CDR3 region has the DNA TGTGCCAGCAGTTTATCCCCCAGGACTCAAGGCTACACCTTC. Its protein is CASSLSPRTQGYTF.

Comment on this clone: At one end, the junction sequence differs from germline, possibly due to a read error. Other DNA sequences in this sample translate to the same CDR3. The genes are TRBV4-3 and TRBJ2-5, with 9 bases that match TRBD1. This CDR3 comprises 16 residues. Germline V gives CDR1 LGHNA, CDR2 YSLEER. As DNA, the CDR3 is TGCGCCAGCAGCCATCTCACCACAGGGGGCGGTGAGACCCAATACTTC. Translated: CASSHLTTGGGETQYF.

The chain combines TRBV6-5 with TRBJ1-2; 8 bases align to TRBD1. The germline gives CDR1 MNHEY, CDR2 SVGAGI. This CDR3 has 14 amino acids. V lost 4 bases and J lost 6; bases outside the gene matches: 7. CDR3 protein: CASSFLDRGDGYTF. The CDR3, as DNA: TGTGCCAGCAGTTTCCTCGACAGGGGAGATGGCTACACCTTC.